A single sample is the source of the 18 T cell receptor beta chains below, sequenced in a study of CD8 T cells in ankylosing spondylitis. Each CDR3 protein gets one entry after TCRdb re-called the 5' RACE reads with MiXCR. The sample shows fewer than 400,000 distinct CDR3 sequences, 14% to 15% of them seen only once. Sequencing input: blood, either unsorted or a sorted T cell fraction (not recorded which). The receptors shown here come from a male donor with ankylosing spondylitis or in good health (not recorded which).

This clonotype has only a few counts. The rearrangement joins TRBV10-3 to TRBJ2-1; 12 nucleotides align to TRBD2. Germline CDR1 is ENHRY and CDR2 is SYGVKD. The J segment lost 6 bases and the V segment lost 4 bases, leaving 4 bases of the junction unmatched. The CDR3 length is 15 residues. The CDR3 is CAISVTSGGPNEQFF. DNA of the CDR3: TGTGCCATCAGTGTCACTAGCGGGGGGCCCAATGAGCAGTTCTTC.

V and J are TRBV5-1 and TRBJ1-2, with D possibly matching TRBD1 (6 bases). In germline, CDR1 is SGHRS, CDR2 YFSETQ. The CDR3 runs to 18 residues. V was cut by 0 bases and J by 4 bases, with 22 bases left in between. CDR3 in amino acids: CASSLEAGHGAPGYGYTF. CDR3 nucleotides: TGCGCCAGCAGCTTGGAGGCGGGACACGGGGCGCCTGGCTATGGCTACACCTTC.

The chain links TRBV7-9 to TRBJ1-5; TRBD1 might be the D (5 bases). Trimming pared 4 bases from V and 3 bases from J, leaving 13 bases between. Germline loops: CDR1 SEHNR, CDR2 FQNEAQ (reference sequence). The CDR3 is 15 amino acids. The chain's CDR3 is CASSSGEGINQPQHF. The CDR3 DNA follows: TGTGCCAGCAGCTCGGGTGAGGGGATCAATCAGCCCCAGCATTTT.

The J gene is TRBJ2-7, the V gene TRBV29-1; D not resolved. V was trimmed by 7 bases and J by 3 bases, leaving 10 bases between them. The CDR3 sequence is 11 residues long. Germline CDR1 reads SQVTM; CDR2 reads ANQGSEA. Written as DNA, the CDR3 is TGCAGCGCCCTCGGCGGCTACGAGCAGTACTTC. Residues: CSALGGYEQYF.

The table lists this clonotype with a few counts. A junction end diverges from the germline sequence, so it may reflect a read error. The J gene is TRBJ1-2, the V gene TRBV3-1; a possible D gene is TRBD1 (6 bases). This CDR3 spans 14 amino acids. The germline CDR1 and CDR2 sequences are LGHDT and YNNKEL (reference sequence). In nucleotides, the CDR3 is TGTGCCAGCAGCGAAGATGGGAGGACAGCACGCTACACCTTC. Its protein product is CASSEDGRTARYTF.

The chain has TRBV12-3 or TRBV12-4 and TRBJ1-5; 10 bases match TRBD1. This CDR3 contains 16 residues. The trim removed 3 bases at V and 4 bases at J, leaving 6 bases unmatched. As DNA, the CDR3 is TGTGCCAGCAGTTTGGACAGGGGGGGATTAAATCAGCCCCAGCATTTT. Protein product: CASSLDRGGLNQPQHF.

This sequence joins TRBV7-9 and TRBJ2-4, with D unclear. Trimming removed 1 base at V and 0 bases at J, with 10 bases between. The CDR3 is made up of 16 amino acids. CDR1 is SEHNR and CDR2 is FQNEAQ in the germline V gene (reference sequence). In nucleotides, the CDR3 is TGTGCCAGCAGCTTAGAACAGACCCTAGCCAAAAACATTCAGTACTTC. This translates into CASSLEQTLAKNIQYF.

CDR3 coding DNA: TGCGCCAGCAGCTTGTCCGCGACTAGCGGGGTCTCCTCCTACAATGAGCAGTTCTTC. The encoded protein is CASSLSATSGVSSYNEQFF. V usage is TRBV5-1 and J usage is TRBJ2-1; 11 bases line up with TRBD2. V was clipped by 1 base and J by 0 bases; unmatched bases: 9. This CDR3 region has 19 residues. The germline gives CDR1 SGHRS, CDR2 YFSETQ.

This clonotype appeared many times. The gene calls are TRBV12-3 or TRBV12-4 and TRBJ1-1; no clear D. Trimming removed 5 bases from V and 1 base from J, with 2 bases in between. This CDR3 is built from 11 residues. In DNA form, the CDR3 reads TGTGCCAGCAGTGAGAACACTGAAGCTTTCTTT. This translates into CASSENTEAFF.

This clonotype has only a few counts. The rearrangement uses TRBV12-3 or TRBV12-4 and TRBJ1-1, with a weak D call TRBD1 (5 bases). The CDR3 extends over 15 amino acids. V was pared by 3 bases and J by 5 bases, with 16 bases between. CDR3 nucleotide sequence: TGTGCCAGCAGTTTGGGACTCACCATGGGAACTGAAGCTTTCTTT. This codes for CASSLGLTMGTEAFF.

This clonotype was detected a few times. The genes are TRBV12-3 or TRBV12-4 and TRBJ2-2; TRBD1 matches 10 bases. The CDR3 spans 15 residues. J lost 4 bases, V lost 5 bases, and 4 bases had no gene match. The CDR3 sequence: CASSPRTGGTGELFF. Here the CDR3 DNA reads TGTGCCAGCAGTCCTAGGACAGGGGGCACCGGGGAGCTGTTTTTT.

V and J are TRBV24-1 and TRBJ1-5; possibly TRBD1 for D (6 bases). Germline CDR1 KGHDR, CDR2 SFDVKD. This CDR3 has 13 amino acids. Trimming shortened V by 2 bases and J by 7 bases, and 8 bases separated the two germline ends. CDR3 bases: TGTGCCACCAGTGATTATAGGGGGCAGCCCCAGCATTTT. Translation gives CATSDYRGQPQHF.

This clonotype was counted once. The CDR3 DNA reads TGTGCCAGCAGCCGGGACGGGTATGTCTATGGCTACACCTTC. Its translation: CASSRDGYVYGYTF. V gene TRBV5-5 combines with J gene TRBJ1-2; D is perhaps TRBD1 (5 bases). The germline V and J ends were trimmed by 4 bases and 4 bases, with 14 bases remaining between them. CDR3 length: 14 residues. Germline V gene lookup returns CDR1 SGHKS and CDR2 YYEKEE (reference sequence).

A few counts support this clonotype. The V and J genes are TRBV5-1 and TRBJ1-1; D ambiguous. V was shortened by 0 bases and J by 0 bases, with 12 bases between the two germline ends. This CDR3 has 16 amino acids. Germline-derived CDR1 and CDR2 are SGHRS and YFSETQ. The CDR3 protein is CASSLEARAVNTEAFF. CDR3 coding DNA: TGCGCCAGCAGCTTGGAAGCCCGGGCGGTGAACACTGAAGCTTTCTTT.

This clonotype was seen more than once but under ten times. This chain uses TRBV12-3 or TRBV12-4 with TRBJ2-3, with D possibly being TRBD2 (7 bases). This CDR3 comprises 13 residues. The V gene lost 3 bases and the J gene lost 7 bases, with 11 bases spanning the gap. CDR3 protein: CASSFGGAYTQYF. Written as DNA, the CDR3 is TGTGCCAGCAGTTTTGGGGGGGCCTATACGCAGTATTTT.

This clonotype appeared a few times. This rearrangement joins TRBV19 to TRBJ2-1, with TRBD1 identical over 8 bases. This CDR3 has 14 residues. Trimming at V came to 1 base and at J to 9 bases, leaving 5 bases not matched to a gene. Germline V gene data show CDR1 as LNHDA and CDR2 as SQIVND (reference sequence). CDR3 protein: CASSIVQGASEQFF. CDR3 DNA sequence: TGTGCCAGTAGTATAGTGCAGGGGGCGAGTGAGCAGTTCTTC.

This clonotype was counted between two and nine times. The gene calls are TRBV4-2 and TRBJ2-3; D might be TRBD2 (6 bases). From germline, CDR1 is LGHNA and CDR2 YNFKEQ. The V end was cut by 1 base, the J end by 0 bases, with 23 bases between. This CDR3 region has 20 residues. The CDR3 nucleotides are TGTGCCAGCAGCCAAGGGGTGGGCGGGAACTTCTGGACTAGCACAGATACGCAGTATTTT. Translation: CASSQGVGGNFWTSTDTQYF.

The chain is built from TRBV13 and TRBJ2-1; possibly TRBD2 for D (6 bases). Per the germline V gene, CDR1 is PRHDT and CDR2 is FYEKMQ (reference sequence). The V and J ends lost 5 bases and 0 bases respectively, with 11 bases between them. The CDR3 totals 15 residues. The CDR3 region has the DNA TGTGCCAGCAGCGAAGGGGACTCCTCCTACAATGAGCAGTTCTTC. Translated: CASSEGDSSYNEQFF. Drawing the rest from reference TRBV13 and TRBJ2-1, the complete variable domain is AAGVIQSPRHLIKEKRETATLKCYPIPRHDTVYWYQQGPGQDPQFLISFYEKMQSDKGSIPDRFSAQQFSDYHSELNMSSLELGDSALYFCASSEGDSSYNEQFFGPGTRLTVL.